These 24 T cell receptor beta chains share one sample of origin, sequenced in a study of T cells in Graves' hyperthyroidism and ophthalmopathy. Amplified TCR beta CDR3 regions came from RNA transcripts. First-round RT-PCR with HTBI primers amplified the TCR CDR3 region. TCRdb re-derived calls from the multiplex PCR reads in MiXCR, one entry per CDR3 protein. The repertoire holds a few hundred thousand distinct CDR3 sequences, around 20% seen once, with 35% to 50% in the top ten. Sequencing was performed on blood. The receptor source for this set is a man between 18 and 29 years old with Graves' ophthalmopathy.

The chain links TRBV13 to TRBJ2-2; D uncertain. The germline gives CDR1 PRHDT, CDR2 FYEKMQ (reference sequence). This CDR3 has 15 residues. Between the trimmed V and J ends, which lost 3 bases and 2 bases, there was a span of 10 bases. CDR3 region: CASSLADPNTGELFF. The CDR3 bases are TGTGCCAGCAGCTTGGCAGACCCAAACACCGGGGAGCTGTTTTTT.

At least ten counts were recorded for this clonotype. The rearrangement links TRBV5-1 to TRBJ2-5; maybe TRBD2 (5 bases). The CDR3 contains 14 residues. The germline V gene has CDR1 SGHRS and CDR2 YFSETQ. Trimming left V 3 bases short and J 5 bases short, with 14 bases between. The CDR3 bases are TGCGCCAGCAGCTCAACACAAGGCGGGGAGACCCAGTACTTC. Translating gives CASSSTQGGETQYF. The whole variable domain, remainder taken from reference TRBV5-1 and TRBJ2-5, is KAGVTQTPRYLIKTRGQQVTLSCSPISGHRSVSWYQQTPGQGLQFLFEYFSETQRNKGNFPGRFSGRQFSNSRSEMNVSTLELGDSALYLCASSSTQGGETQYFGPGTRLLVL.

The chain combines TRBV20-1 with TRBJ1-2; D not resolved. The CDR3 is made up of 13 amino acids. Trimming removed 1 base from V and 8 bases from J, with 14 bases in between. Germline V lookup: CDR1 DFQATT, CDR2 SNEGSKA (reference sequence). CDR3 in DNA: TGCAGTGCTAGAGCCAGATCGGAGCGCGGCTACACCTTC. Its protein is CSARARSERGYTF.

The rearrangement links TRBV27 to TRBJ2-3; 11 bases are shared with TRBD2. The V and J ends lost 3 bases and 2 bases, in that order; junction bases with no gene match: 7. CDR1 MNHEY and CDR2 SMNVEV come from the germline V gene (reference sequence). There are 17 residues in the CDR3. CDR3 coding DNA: TGTGCCAGCAGTTTGACTAGCGGGAAACGAGTCACAGATACGCAGTATTTT. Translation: CASSLTSGKRVTDTQYF.

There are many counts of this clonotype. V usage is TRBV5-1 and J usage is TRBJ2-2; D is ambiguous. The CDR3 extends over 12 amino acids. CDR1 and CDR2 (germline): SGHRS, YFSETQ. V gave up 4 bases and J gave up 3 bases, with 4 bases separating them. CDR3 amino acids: CASSEYTGELFF. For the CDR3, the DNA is TGCGCCAGCAGCGAATACACCGGGGAGCTGTTTTTT.

For the CDR3, the DNA is TGTGCCAGCAGTGAATATGACAGCCAAGAGACCCAGTACTTC. Protein sequence: CASSEYDSQETQYF. The V and J genes are TRBV2 and TRBJ2-5, with D tentatively TRBD1 (5 bases). Trimming took 2 bases from V and 1 from J, leaving 8 bases between them. The CDR3 spans 14 residues. The germline V gene has CDR1 SNHLY and CDR2 FYNNEI.

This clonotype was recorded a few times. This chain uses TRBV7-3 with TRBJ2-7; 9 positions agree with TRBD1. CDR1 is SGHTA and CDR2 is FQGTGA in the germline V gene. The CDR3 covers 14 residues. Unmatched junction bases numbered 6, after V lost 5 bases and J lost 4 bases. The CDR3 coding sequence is TGTGCCAGCAGCCCGGGGACAGGGAGGTACGAGCAGTACTTC. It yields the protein CASSPGTGRYEQYF.

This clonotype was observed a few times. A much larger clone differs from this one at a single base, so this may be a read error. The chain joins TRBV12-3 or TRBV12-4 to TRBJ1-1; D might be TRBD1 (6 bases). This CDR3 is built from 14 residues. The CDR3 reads CASRHGQMNTEALF. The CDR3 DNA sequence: TGTGCCAGCAGACACGGACAGATGAACACTGAAGCTCTCTTT.

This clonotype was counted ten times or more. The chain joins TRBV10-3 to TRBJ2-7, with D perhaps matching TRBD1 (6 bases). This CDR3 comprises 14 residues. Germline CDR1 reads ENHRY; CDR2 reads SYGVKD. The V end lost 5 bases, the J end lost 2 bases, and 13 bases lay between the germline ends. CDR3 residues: CAISKRQDPYEQYF. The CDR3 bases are TGTGCCATCAGTAAAAGACAGGATCCCTACGAGCAGTACTTC.

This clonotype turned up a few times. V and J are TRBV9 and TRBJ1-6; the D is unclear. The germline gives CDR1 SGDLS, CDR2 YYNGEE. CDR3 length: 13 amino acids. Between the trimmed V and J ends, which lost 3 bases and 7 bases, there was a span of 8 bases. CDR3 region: CASSAFRNSPLHF. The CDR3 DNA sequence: TGTGCCAGCAGCGCATTTAGAAATTCACCCCTCCACTTT.

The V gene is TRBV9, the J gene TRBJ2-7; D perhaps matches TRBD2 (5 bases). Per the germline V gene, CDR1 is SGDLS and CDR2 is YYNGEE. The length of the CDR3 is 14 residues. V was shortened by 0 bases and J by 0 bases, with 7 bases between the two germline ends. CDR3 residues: CASSVGLASYEQYF. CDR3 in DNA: TGTGCCAGCAGCGTAGGGCTAGCCTCCTACGAGCAGTACTTC.

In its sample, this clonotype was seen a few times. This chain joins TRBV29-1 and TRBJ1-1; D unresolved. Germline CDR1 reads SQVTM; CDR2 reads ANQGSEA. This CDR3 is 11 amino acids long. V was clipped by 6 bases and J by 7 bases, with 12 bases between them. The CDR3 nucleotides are TGCAGCGTAGGGCTGTCGGGTGAAGCTTTCTTT. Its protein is CSVGLSGEAFF.

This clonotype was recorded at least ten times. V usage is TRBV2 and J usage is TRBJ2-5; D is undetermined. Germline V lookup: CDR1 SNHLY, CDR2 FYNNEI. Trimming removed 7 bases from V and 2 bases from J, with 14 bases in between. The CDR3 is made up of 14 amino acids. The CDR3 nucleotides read TGTGCCAGCAATTTAAATGGTTGGCAAGAGACCCAGTACTTC. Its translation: CASNLNGWQETQYF.

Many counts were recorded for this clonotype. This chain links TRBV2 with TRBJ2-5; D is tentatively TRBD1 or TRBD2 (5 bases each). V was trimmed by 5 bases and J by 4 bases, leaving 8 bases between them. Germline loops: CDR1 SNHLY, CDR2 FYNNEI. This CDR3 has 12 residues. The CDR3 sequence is CASSRDRETQYF. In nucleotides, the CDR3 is TGTGCCAGCAGTCGGGACCGAGAGACCCAGTACTTC.

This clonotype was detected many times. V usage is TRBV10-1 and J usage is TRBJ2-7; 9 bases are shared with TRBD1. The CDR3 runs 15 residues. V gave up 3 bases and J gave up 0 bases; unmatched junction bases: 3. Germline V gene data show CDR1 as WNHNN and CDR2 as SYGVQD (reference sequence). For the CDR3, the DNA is TGCGCCAGCAGTGACTTGACAGGGGGCTCCTACGAGCAGTACTTC. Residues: CASSDLTGGSYEQYF.

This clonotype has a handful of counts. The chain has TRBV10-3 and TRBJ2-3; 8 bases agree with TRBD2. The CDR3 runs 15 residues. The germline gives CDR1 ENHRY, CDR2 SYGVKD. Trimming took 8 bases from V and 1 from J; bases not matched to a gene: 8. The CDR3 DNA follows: TGTGCCATCGCAGCGAGCGGGGGACGCACAGATACGCAGTATTTT. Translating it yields CAIAASGGRTDTQYF.

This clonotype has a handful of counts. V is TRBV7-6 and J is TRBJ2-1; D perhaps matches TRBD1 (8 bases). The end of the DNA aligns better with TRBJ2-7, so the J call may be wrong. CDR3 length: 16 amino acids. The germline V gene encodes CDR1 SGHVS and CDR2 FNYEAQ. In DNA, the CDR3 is TGTGCCAGCATCAAACAGGGGGGGGTCTCTGACAATGAGCAGTACTTC. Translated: CASIKQGGVSDNEQYF.

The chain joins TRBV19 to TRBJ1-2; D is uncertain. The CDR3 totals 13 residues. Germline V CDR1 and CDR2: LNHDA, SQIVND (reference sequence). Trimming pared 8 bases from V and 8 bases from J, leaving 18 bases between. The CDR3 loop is CASQPPRQAGYTF. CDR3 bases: TGTGCCAGTCAACCCCCCCGGCAGGCGGGCTACACCTTC. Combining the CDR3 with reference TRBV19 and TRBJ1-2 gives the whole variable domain DGGITQSPKYLFRKEGQNVTLSCEQNLNHDAMYWYRQDPGQGLRLIYYSQIVNDFQKGDIAEGYSVSREKKESFPLTVTSAQKNPTAFYLCASQPPRQAGYTFGSGTRLTVV.

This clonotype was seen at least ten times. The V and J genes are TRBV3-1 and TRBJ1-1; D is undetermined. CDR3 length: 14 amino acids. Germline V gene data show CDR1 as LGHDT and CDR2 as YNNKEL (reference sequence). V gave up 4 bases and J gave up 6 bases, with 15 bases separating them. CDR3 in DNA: TGTGCCAGCAGCCCCCGTGGCCCGGACGCTGAAGCTTTCTTT. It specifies CASSPRGPDAEAFF. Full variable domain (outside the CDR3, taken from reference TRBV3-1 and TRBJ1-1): DTAVSQTPKYLVTQMGNDKSIKCEQNLGHDTMYWYKQDSKKFLKIMFSYNNKELIINETVPNRFSPKSPDKAHLNLHINSLELGDSAVYFCASSPRGPDAEAFFGQGTRLTVV.

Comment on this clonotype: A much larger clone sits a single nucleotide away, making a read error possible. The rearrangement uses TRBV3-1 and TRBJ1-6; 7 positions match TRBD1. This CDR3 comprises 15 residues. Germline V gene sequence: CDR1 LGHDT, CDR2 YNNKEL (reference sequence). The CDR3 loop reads CVSSQGGTALFPLHF. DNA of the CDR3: TGTGTCAGCAGCCAAGGAGGGACAGCCCTTTTTCCCCTCCACTTT.

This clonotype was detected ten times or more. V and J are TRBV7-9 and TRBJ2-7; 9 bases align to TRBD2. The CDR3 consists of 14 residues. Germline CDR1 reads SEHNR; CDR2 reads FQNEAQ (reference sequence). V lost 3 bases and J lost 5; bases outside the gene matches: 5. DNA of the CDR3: TGTGCCAGCAGCTTCGAGCGGGGGGACCACGAGCAGTACTTC. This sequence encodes CASSFERGDHEQYF.

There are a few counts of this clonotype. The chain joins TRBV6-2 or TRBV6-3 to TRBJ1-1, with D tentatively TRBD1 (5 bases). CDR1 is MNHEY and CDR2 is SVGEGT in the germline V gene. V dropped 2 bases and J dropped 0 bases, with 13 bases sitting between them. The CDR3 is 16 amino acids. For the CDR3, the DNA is TGTGCCAGCAGTTACCCGACAGAGGGGATGAACACTGAAGCTTTCTTT. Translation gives CASSYPTEGMNTEAFF.

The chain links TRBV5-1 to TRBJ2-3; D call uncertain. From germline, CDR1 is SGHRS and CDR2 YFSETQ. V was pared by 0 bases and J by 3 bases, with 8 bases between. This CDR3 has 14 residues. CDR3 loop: CASSLGTETDTQYF. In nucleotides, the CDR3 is TGCGCCAGCAGCTTGGGGACCGAAACAGATACGCAGTATTTT. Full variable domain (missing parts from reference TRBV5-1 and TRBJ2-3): KAGVTQTPRYLIKTRGQQVTLSCSPISGHRSVSWYQQTPGQGLQFLFEYFSETQRNKGNFPGRFSGRQFSNSRSEMNVSTLELGDSALYLCASSLGTETDTQYFGPGTRLTVL.

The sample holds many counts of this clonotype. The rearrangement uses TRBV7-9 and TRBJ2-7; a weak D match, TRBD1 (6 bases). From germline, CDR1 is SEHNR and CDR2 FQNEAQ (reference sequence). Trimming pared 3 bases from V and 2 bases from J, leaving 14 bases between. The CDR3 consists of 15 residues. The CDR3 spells CASSLIQGAAYEQYF. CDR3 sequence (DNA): TGTGCCAGCAGCTTGATACAGGGAGCGGCCTACGAGCAGTACTTC.